This is a list of T cell receptor beta chains from one sample in a study. TCRdb re-called the 5' RACE reads with MiXCR, one entry per CDR3 protein. Of roughly 50,000 distinct CDR3 sequences listed, 15% to 20% are singletons. What was sequenced was naive CD4+ T cells sorted from blood. The receptors were gathered from a female donor with breast cancer. Both conserved end residues are part of each CDR3. A D gene is named only where the DNA matches it firmly. Clone size is given for some rows only: seen once, a few or many times, or a class if the clone is expanded.

size: many; J: TRBJ1-5; V: TRBV7-6; D: NA; DNA: TGTGCCAGCAGCGCCGACAGAAATCAGCCCCAGCATTTT; CDR3: CASSADRNQPQHF
size: few; J: TRBJ1-2; V: TRBV19; D: NA; DNA: TGTGCCAGTAGTGGAGGGTTCGGTCGTGATGGCTACACCTTC; CDR3: CASSGGFGRDGYTF
size: NA; J: TRBJ2-1; V: TRBV6-1; D: TRBD2; DNA: TGTGCCAGCAGTGAAGCCGTGGTAGCGGGATGGCAGTTCTTC; CDR3: CASSEAVVAGWQFF
size: few; J: TRBJ1-1; V: TRBV28; D: NA; DNA: TGTGCCAGCAGTCCTGACACTTTGAACACTGAAGCTTTCTTT; CDR3: CASSPDTLNTEAFF
size: many; J: TRBJ2-7; V: TRBV12-3/TRBV12-4; D: NA; DNA: TGTGCCAGCAGTTTAGGAACTAGCAGTCACCGTGGCGAGCAGTACTTC; CDR3: CASSLGTSSHRGEQYF
size: NA; J: TRBJ2-3; V: TRBV5-1; D: NA; DNA: TGCGCCAGCAGCTTGGACTGGGCCACGAATACGCAGTATTTT; CDR3: CASSLDWATNTQYF
size: NA; J: TRBJ2-2; V: TRBV5-1; D: NA; DNA: TGCGCCAGCAGGAGCGCGGGGAACACCGGGGAGCTGTTTTTT; CDR3: CASRSAGNTGELFF
size: few; J: TRBJ2-3; V: TRBV20-1; D: NA; DNA: TGCAGTGCTAGGGGGGAGGTGGCCACAGATACGCAGTATTTT; CDR3: CSARGEVATDTQYF
size: NA; J: TRBJ1-4; V: TRBV5-1; D: TRBD1; DNA: TGCGCCAGCAGCTTGGATCCGGGACAGAATAATGAAAAACTGTTTTTT; CDR3: CASSLDPGQNNEKLFF
size: few; J: TRBJ2-3; V: TRBV29-1; D: TRBD2; DNA: TGCAGCGTCCTACTAGCGGGTACAAGCACAGATACGCAGTATTTT; CDR3: CSVLLAGTSTDTQYF
size: NA; J: TRBJ1-5; V: TRBV7-9; D: TRBD1; DNA: TGTGCCAGCAGCTTGGGGACAGGGGGAAATCAGCCCCAGCATTTT; CDR3: CASSLGTGGNQPQHF
size: few; J: TRBJ1-2; V: TRBV5-1; D: NA; DNA: TGCGCCAGCAGCCCGGACAGCCGCTATGGCTACACCTTC; CDR3: CASSPDSRYGYTF
size: NA; J: TRBJ2-2; V: TRBV19; D: NA; DNA: TGTGCCAGTAGAGGAGGGCCAGGTAACACCGGGGAGCTGTTTTTT; CDR3: CASRGGPGNTGELFF
size: many; J: TRBJ2-5; V: TRBV7-6; D: NA; DNA: TGTGCCAGCAGCTTAGATGGGGGCGGGAAGACCCAGTACTTC; CDR3: CASSLDGGGKTQYF
size: many; J: TRBJ2-7; V: TRBV12-3/TRBV12-4; D: TRBD2; DNA: TGTGCCAGCAGTCCCCGAGGGACTAGCGGGAGGGCCAAGAGTTTC; CDR3: CASSPRGTSGRAKSF
size: many; J: TRBJ1-2; V: TRBV6-1; D: NA; DNA: TGTGCCAGCAGTGAAACGCGTGGGGGCTATGGCTACACCTTC; CDR3: CASSETRGGYGYTF
size: few; J: TRBJ1-6; V: TRBV27; D: TRBD1; DNA: TGTGCCAGCAGTGCCCTCGACAGGGCCGCGTCACCCCTCCACTTT; CDR3: CASSALDRAASPLHF
size: NA; J: TRBJ1-2; V: TRBV5-1; D: NA; DNA: TGCGCCAGCAGCTTGGCCGGCAATAACTATGGCTACACCTTC; CDR3: CASSLAGNNYGYTF
size: many; J: TRBJ2-5; V: TRBV5-1; D: NA; DNA: TGCGCCAGCAGCGACAGTCAGGGGAAAGAGACCCAGTACTTC; CDR3: CASSDSQGKETQYF
size: NA; J: TRBJ2-1; V: TRBV11-3; D: NA; DNA: TGTGCCAGCAGCTTAGATTCACAGGGTTACAATGGGCAGTTCTTC; CDR3: CASSLDSQGYNGQFF
size: few; J: TRBJ2-3; V: TRBV7-2; D: NA; DNA: TGTGCCAGCAGCTTAACATGGGACTCTCCAACGCAGTATTTT; CDR3: CASSLTWDSPTQYF
size: few; J: TRBJ2-3; V: TRBV6-5; D: TRBD1; DNA: TGTGCCAGCAGGACGGGACAGAGCGCAGATACGCAGTATTTT; CDR3: CASRTGQSADTQYF
size: few; J: TRBJ2-2; V: TRBV5-1; D: NA; DNA: TGCGCCAGCAAGGGGTTCACCGGGGAGCTGTTTTTT; CDR3: CASKGFTGELFF
size: many; J: TRBJ2-1; V: TRBV20-1; D: NA; DNA: TGCAGTGCTAGTAACTACAATGAGCAGTTCTTC; CDR3: CSASNYNEQFF
size: few; J: TRBJ1-3; V: TRBV7-6; D: TRBD1; DNA: TGTGCCAGCAGCCCCGGACAGGTTGGAAACACCATATATTTT; CDR3: CASSPGQVGNTIYF
size: few; J: TRBJ2-3; V: TRBV6-1; D: TRBD1; DNA: TGTGCCAGCAGTGACAGGGGGCGAACAGATACGCAGTATTTT; CDR3: CASSDRGRTDTQYF
size: many; J: TRBJ1-1; V: TRBV10-3; D: TRBD1; DNA: TGTGCCATCAGTGAATTAGGACAGGGGGACACTGAAGCTTTCTTT; CDR3: CAISELGQGDTEAFF
size: few; J: TRBJ2-3; V: TRBV20-1; D: NA; DNA: TGCAGTGCTAGAGTAGGGGGGATCGTCACAGATACGCAGTATTTT; CDR3: CSARVGGIVTDTQYF
size: NA; J: TRBJ2-1; V: TRBV5-1; D: NA; DNA: TGCGCCAGCAGCACGACACCGGGTCCCGAGGGGGAGCAGTTCTTC; CDR3: CASSTTPGPEGEQFF
size: NA; J: TRBJ1-5; V: TRBV20-1; D: NA; DNA: TGCAGTGCTTCACGACGGCTGAATCAGCCCCAGCATTTT; CDR3: CSASRRLNQPQHF
size: NA; J: TRBJ1-4; V: TRBV7-2; D: TRBD1; DNA: TGTGCCAGCAGCGCGGGAGGGACAGGGGTTGGCGAAAAACTGTTTTTT; CDR3: CASSAGGTGVGEKLFF
size: few; J: TRBJ2-7; V: TRBV9; D: TRBD1; DNA: TGTGCCAGCAGCGTAGGCCCAGGGGGTGGCGAGCAGTACTTC; CDR3: CASSVGPGGGEQYF
size: many; J: TRBJ2-3; V: TRBV6-5; D: NA; DNA: TGTGCCAGCAGGCGTCGGACTACCCTCGCAGATACGCAGTATTTT; CDR3: CASRRRTTLADTQYF
size: many; J: TRBJ2-7; V: TRBV6-5; D: NA; DNA: TGTGCCAGCAGTCAACCACAGTACTTC; CDR3: CASSQPQYF
size: NA; J: TRBJ1-2; V: TRBV7-3; D: NA; DNA: TGTGCCAGCAGCTCACTGGGACGGATACTCCGGTACACCTTC; CDR3: CASSSLGRILRYTF
size: NA; J: TRBJ2-5; V: TRBV5-1; D: TRBD1; DNA: TGCGCCAGCAGCACCGGACAGGGAACTCAAGATACCCAGTACTTC; CDR3: CASSTGQGTQDTQYF
size: many; J: TRBJ2-3; V: TRBV20-1; D: NA; DNA: TGCAGTGCTAGAGATCGCTTGGGAGGGGGTATAGATACGCAGTATTTT; CDR3: CSARDRLGGGIDTQYF
size: NA; J: TRBJ2-7; V: TRBV12-3/TRBV12-4; D: TRBD2; DNA: TGTGCCAGCAGAGGGACTAGCGTCGCGGGAGAGCAGTACTTC; CDR3: CASRGTSVAGEQYF
size: many; J: TRBJ2-7; V: TRBV28; D: NA; DNA: TGTGCCAGCAGTCCCCATTCTAACTACGAGCAGTACTTC; CDR3: CASSPHSNYEQYF
size: many; J: TRBJ1-5; V: TRBV6-1; D: TRBD1; DNA: TGTGCCAGCTCAGCGGGACAGGTTAATCAGCCCCAGCATTTT; CDR3: CASSAGQVNQPQHF
size: NA; J: TRBJ1-2; V: TRBV28; D: NA; DNA: TGTGCCAGCAGTCCATCACGCCAGGGAAGAGGGGGCTACACCTTC; CDR3: CASSPSRQGRGGYTF
size: many; J: TRBJ2-3; V: TRBV29-1; D: TRBD1; DNA: TGCAGCGTTGAAAGGGGGCGGGATACGCAGTATTTT; CDR3: CSVERGRDTQYF
size: NA; J: TRBJ1-5; V: TRBV5-1; D: NA; DNA: TGCGCCAGCAGCTTGGCCTTAAATCCGCCCCAGCATTTT; CDR3: CASSLALNPPQHF
size: many; J: TRBJ2-3; V: TRBV6-5; D: NA; DNA: TGTGCCAGCAGTTACTCGAGTGGCCCGGTGGGGGCTACGCAGTATTTT; CDR3: CASSYSSGPVGATQYF
size: NA; J: TRBJ2-7; V: TRBV12-3/TRBV12-4; D: NA; DNA: TGTGCCAGCAGTTTAATGGGGGACGAGCAGTACTTC; CDR3: CASSLMGDEQYF
size: NA; J: TRBJ2-3; V: TRBV24-1; D: TRBD1; DNA: TGTGCCACCAGTGAGACCGGGACAGGCACAGATACGCAGTATTTT; CDR3: CATSETGTGTDTQYF
size: NA; J: TRBJ2-4; V: TRBV7-9; D: TRBD1; DNA: TGTGCCGGCAGCAGAGGGACAGGGGGAGTAAACATTCAGTACTTC; CDR3: CAGSRGTGGVNIQYF
size: few; J: TRBJ2-3; V: TRBV2; D: TRBD2; DNA: TGTGCCAGCAGTGCTAGCGGGAGGGCCACTACGCAGTATTTT; CDR3: CASSASGRATTQYF
size: many; J: TRBJ1-2; V: TRBV2; D: NA; DNA: TGTGCCAGCAGTTTTACCCGGGACACATATGGCTACACCTTC; CDR3: CASSFTRDTYGYTF